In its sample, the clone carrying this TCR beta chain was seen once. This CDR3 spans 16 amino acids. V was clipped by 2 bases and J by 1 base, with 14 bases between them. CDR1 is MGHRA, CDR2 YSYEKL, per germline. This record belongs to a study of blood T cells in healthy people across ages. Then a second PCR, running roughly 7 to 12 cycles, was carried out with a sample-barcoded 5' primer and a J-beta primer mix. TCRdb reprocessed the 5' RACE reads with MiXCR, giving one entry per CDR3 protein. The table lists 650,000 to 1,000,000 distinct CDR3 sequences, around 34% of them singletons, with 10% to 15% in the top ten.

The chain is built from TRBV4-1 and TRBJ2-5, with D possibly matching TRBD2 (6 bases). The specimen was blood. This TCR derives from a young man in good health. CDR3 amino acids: CASSQMTRGAQETQYF. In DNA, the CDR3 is TGCGCCAGCAGCCAAATGACTAGGGGTGCCCAAGAGACCCAGTACTTC.